This TCR beta chain is from a study of T cell responses to AZD1222 COVID-19 vaccine. Study observations and caveats: Just six or seven AZD1222 recipients tested seropositive at baseline.

Notes on this clone: Its matching antigen is unknown.

CDR1 ENHRY and CDR2 SYGVKD come from the germline V gene. This CDR3 is built from 11 residues. Deletions cut 10 bases from V and 13 bases from J, with 17 bases between. Repertoires were generated with immunoSEQ multiplex PCR, while TCRdb's copy carries only in-frame clones and drops some. The data hold some 150,000 clones, with roughly nine tenths observed a single time. This sample comprised peripheral blood, obtained 28 days after the second AZD1222 dose. The sequence derives from an adult who received the AZD1222 COVID-19 vaccine. The chain is built from TRBV10-3 and TRBJ2-1; D might be TRBD1 (6 bases). The CDR3 nucleotides are TGTGCCACCGAATTACAGGGAACCCAGTTCTTC. Its translation: CATELQGTQFF.